These 19 T cell receptor beta chains were all obtained from the same sample, sequenced in a study of shared clonotypes between healthy human individuals. Clones were read by immunoSEQ multiplex PCR, and TCRdb kept only the in-frame ones, dropping some. The repertoire holds roughly 2.5 million clones, with more than 90% as singletons. Sequenced material: naive CD4+ T cells sorted from blood. Regarding subset: CD45RA+ positively selected. These receptors were collected from a man between 18 and 29 years old in good health.

V usage is TRBV5-1 and J usage is TRBJ2-2; TRBD1 matches at 11 bases. Unmatched junction bases numbered 2, after V lost 4 bases and J lost 3 bases. Germline CDR1 reads SGHRS; CDR2 reads YFSETQ. CDR3 length equals 15 residues. The CDR3 reads CASSTGQGDTGELFF. The CDR3 DNA is TGCGCCAGCAGCACGGGACAGGGGGACACCGGGGAGCTGTTTTTT.

CDR3: CASSRDGSTDTQYF. DNA of the CDR3: TGTGCCAGCAGCAGGGACGGAAGCACAGATACGCAGTATTTT. J is TRBJ2-3 and V is TRBV6-1, with D perhaps assigned TRBD1 or TRBD2 (5 bases each). The CDR3 covers 14 residues. CDR1 and CDR2 from the germline V gene are MNHNS and SASEGT. V was pared by 6 bases and J by 0 bases, with 10 bases between.

Note on this clone: Since a much larger clone is just one base distant, this may be a read error. The same CDR3 is also encoded by other DNA sequences in this sample. The chain uses TRBV18 and TRBJ2-5; no definite D call. CDR1 is KGHSH, CDR2 LQKENI, per germline. The CDR3 covers 11 residues. V gave up 2 bases and J gave up 3 bases, with 1 base separating them. For the CDR3, the DNA is TGTGCCAGCTCACCAAAAGAGACCCAGTACTTC. It encodes CASSPKETQYF.

The chain links TRBV29-1 to TRBJ2-2, with D hard to call. Trimming took 7 bases from V and 0 from J, leaving 12 bases between them. CDR3 length: 14 residues. CDR1 SQVTM and CDR2 ANQGSEA come from the germline V gene. The DNA for the CDR3 is TGCAGCGCCGCGGTCAGCTCGAACACCGGGGAGCTGTTTTTT. Protein: CSAAVSSNTGELFF.

The V call is TRBV28, the J call TRBJ2-5; the D gene is possibly TRBD2 (5 bases). The CDR3 loop spans 15 amino acids. Trimming removed 4 bases at V and 1 base at J, with 13 bases between. Germline CDR1 and CDR2: MDHEN and SYDVKM. The CDR3 spells CASSSYGVAQETQYF. CDR3 nucleotide sequence: TGTGCCAGCAGTTCGTACGGGGTGGCCCAAGAGACCCAGTACTTC.

This clone was detected only once. The rearrangement links TRBV10-3 to TRBJ2-1; 13 nucleotides match TRBD2. The trim removed 6 bases at V and 8 bases at J, leaving 7 bases unmatched. The germline V gene encodes CDR1 ENHRY and CDR2 SYGVKD. CDR3 length equals 15 residues. The CDR3 DNA reads as TGTGCCATCAGCTGGACTAGCGGGAGAGGTGATGAGCAGTTCTTC. It specifies CAISWTSGRGDEQFF.

This clone has a handful of counts. The rearrangement links TRBV9 to TRBJ1-5; D perhaps matches TRBD1 (5 bases). The CDR3 length is 15 residues. Deletions cut 0 bases from V and 6 bases from J, with 13 bases between. From germline, CDR1 is SGDLS and CDR2 YYNGEE. The CDR3 spells CASSVDPRQGQPQHF. The DNA for the CDR3 is TGTGCCAGCAGCGTAGACCCCAGGCAGGGTCAGCCCCAGCATTTT.

This rearrangement joins TRBV7-2 to TRBJ1-2, with D uncertain. Germline assignment: CDR1 SGHTA and CDR2 FQGNSA. With 4 bases removed from V and 4 bases from J, the gap between germline ends came to 10 bases. The CDR3 has 13 residues. In DNA, the CDR3 is TGTGCCAGCAGCTCCCCAGGCCTCTATGGCTACACCTTC. The encoded protein is CASSSPGLYGYTF.

The V call is TRBV4-1, the J call TRBJ2-1; TRBD2 aligns across 10 bases. CDR3 size: 15 residues. The J segment lost 10 bases and the V segment lost 2 bases, leaving 8 bases of the junction unmatched. CDR1 and CDR2 (germline): MGHRA, YSYEKL. The CDR3 protein is CASSQPSGRAKEQFF. In nucleotides, the CDR3 is TGCGCCAGCAGCCAACCAAGCGGGAGGGCAAAGGAGCAGTTCTTC.

The chain uses TRBV4-3 and TRBJ2-5; tentative D call: TRBD2 (5 bases). The V end lost 1 base, the J end lost 4 bases, and 10 bases lay between the germline ends. Per germline, CDR1 LGHNA and CDR2 YSLEER. The CDR3 runs to 14 residues. For the CDR3, the DNA is TGCGCCAGCAGCCAAGCGGTCGGGGTAGAGACCCAGTACTTC. Translation: CASSQAVGVETQYF.

The chain uses TRBV6-1 and TRBJ1-5; D gene uncertain. This CDR3 has 16 residues. V lost 3 bases and J 0 bases, leaving 12 bases between the germline ends. The V gene's germline CDR1 is MNHNS and CDR2 SASEGT. The CDR3 DNA reads TGTGCCAGCAGTGACGGTAGTTGGAATAGCAATCAGCCCCAGCATTTT. Translating it yields CASSDGSWNSNQPQHF.

The rearrangement uses TRBV18 and TRBJ1-4, with 8 bases identical to TRBD1. The V gene's germline CDR1 is KGHSH and CDR2 LQKENI. The CDR3 runs to 15 residues. After removal of 5 bases from V and 5 bases from J, the junction contained 7 bases not matched to a gene. Here the CDR3 DNA reads TGTGCCAGCTCAACGGGACAGGAGTTCAATGAAAAACTGTTTTTT. This sequence encodes CASSTGQEFNEKLFF.

The V and J genes are TRBV6-6 and TRBJ1-6; D might be TRBD1 (5 bases). The V gene lost 7 bases and the J gene lost 9 bases, with 16 bases spanning the gap. This CDR3 has 14 residues. In germline, CDR1 is MNHNY, CDR2 SVGAGI (reference sequence). The chain's CDR3 is CASTQSRVVSPLHF. CDR3 DNA sequence: TGTGCCAGCACCCAAAGCAGGGTCGTTTCACCCCTCCACTTT.

V and J are TRBV11-2 and TRBJ2-7, with a tentative D call TRBD1 (6 bases). CDR1 SGHAT and CDR2 FQNNGV come from the germline V gene. Trimming left V 1 base short and J 0 bases short, with 13 bases between. The CDR3 length is 16 residues. Here the CDR3 DNA reads TGTGCCAGCAGCTTAGTTGGCCAGGGGATCTCCTACGAGCAGTACTTC. It codes for CASSLVGQGISYEQYF.

The V call is TRBV6-6, the J call TRBJ2-7; possible D gene TRBD2, 6 bases. The CDR3 length is 15 residues. V lost 6 bases and J lost 0, with 15 bases in between. The germline V gene encodes CDR1 MNHNY and CDR2 SVGAGI (reference sequence). The CDR3 spells CASSPAGLSSYEQYF. In DNA, the CDR3 is TGTGCCAGCAGCCCAGCGGGCCTTAGCTCCTACGAGCAGTACTTC.

With respect to this clone: At one end the junction does not follow the germline gene, possibly because of a read error. J is TRBJ2-7 and V is TRBV29-1, with 7 nucleotides matching TRBD1. Germline assignment: CDR1 SQVTM and CDR2 ANQGSEA. The CDR3 totals 13 residues. CDR3 in amino acids: CSVGQGLTYEQCF. The CDR3 DNA is TGCAGCGTTGGACAGGGCCTAACCTACGAGCAGTGCTTC.

The J gene is TRBJ2-5, the V gene TRBV5-1; 7 bases map to TRBD1. V lost 1 base and J lost 2; bases outside the gene matches: 8. This CDR3 has 16 residues. Germline CDR1 and CDR2: SGHRS and YFSETQ. DNA for the CDR3: TGCGCCAGCAGCTTGACAGGGGTTCAGAGGCAAGAGACCCAGTACTTC. Translated, it gives CASSLTGVQRQETQYF.

This chain connects TRBV27 to TRBJ2-6, with D possibly being TRBD1 (5 bases). Trimming left V 9 bases short and J 4 bases short, with 10 bases between. From germline, CDR1 is MNHEY and CDR2 SMNVEV (reference sequence). This CDR3 contains 13 residues. Here the CDR3 reads CASKGNGANVLTF. CDR3 coding DNA: TGTGCCAGTAAGGGGAACGGGGCCAACGTCCTGACTTTC.

The rearrangement links TRBV15 to TRBJ2-5, with D possibly being TRBD1 or TRBD2 (5 bases each). CDR3 length: 14 amino acids. The germline V gene has CDR1 LNHNV and CDR2 YYDKDF (reference sequence). V dropped 1 base and J dropped 3 bases, with 9 bases sitting between them. The CDR3, as DNA: TGTGCCACCAGCAGAGGAGAGGGGAAAGAGACCCAGTACTTC. Translating it yields CATSRGEGKETQYF. Drawing the rest from reference TRBV15 and TRBJ2-5, the complete variable domain is DAMVIQNPRYQVTQFGKPVTLSCSQTLNHNVMYWYQQKSSQAPKLLFHYYDKDFNNEADTPDNFQSRRPNTSFCFLDIRSPGLGDTAMYLCATSRGEGKETQYFGPGTRLLVL.